The next 31 T cell receptor beta chains were all read from a single sample in a study of blood T cell repertoires in COVID-19. Assay used: immunoSEQ multiplex PCR; TCRdb lists only in-frame clones, some missing. The table has around 100,000 clones, about 90% seen once. The sequenced material came from peripheral blood. The source is a woman aged 60-75 years with acute or convalescent COVID-19.

In its sample, this clone was seen once. The chain links TRBV28 to TRBJ1-5, with 7 bases that match TRBD1. The J segment lost 0 bases and the V segment lost 6 bases, leaving 5 bases of the junction unmatched. The CDR3 consists of 15 residues. From germline, CDR1 is MDHEN and CDR2 SYDVKM. This CDR3 reads CASSRGQYSNQPQHF. CDR3 nucleotide sequence: TGTGCCAGCAGCCGGGGACAGTATAGCAATCAGCCCCAGCATTTT.

V is TRBV18 and J is TRBJ2-1, with no clear D. CDR3 size: 11 residues. Germline CDR1 and CDR2: KGHSH and LQKENI. Trimming cost V 6 bases and J 7 bases, with 7 bases left between them. CDR3 sequence (DNA): TGTGCCAGCTCTCTCGAGAATGAGCAGTTCTTC. It encodes CASSLENEQFF.

V gene TRBV6-5 combines with J gene TRBJ1-1, with 8 positions matching TRBD1. The CDR3 sequence is 15 residues long. The germline V gene encodes CDR1 MNHEY and CDR2 SVGAGI. The V and J ends lost 7 bases and 1 base, in that order; junction bases with no gene match: 8. CDR3 region: CASKSGGERNTEAFF. The CDR3 region has the DNA TGTGCCAGCAAGTCAGGGGGCGAACGGAACACTGAAGCTTTCTTT.

The chain is built from TRBV5-1 and TRBJ1-1; D unclear. Germline V gene lookup returns CDR1 SGHRS and CDR2 YFSETQ. The CDR3 totals 14 residues. With 0 bases removed from V and 8 bases from J, the gap between germline ends came to 14 bases. CDR3 nucleotide sequence: TGCGCCAGCAGCTTGGTAACCGACGCGGGAGAAGCTTTCTTT. Protein sequence: CASSLVTDAGEAFF.

V and J are TRBV24-1 and TRBJ2-1; TRBD2 might be the D (6 bases). With 3 bases removed from V and 7 bases from J, the gap between germline ends came to 18 bases. Germline-derived CDR1 and CDR2 are KGHDR and SFDVKD. The CDR3 runs 16 residues. In DNA form, the CDR3 reads TGTGCCACCAGTGATGGGGCGATCATGGAGGGGAATGAGCAGTTCTTC. It is translated as CATSDGAIMEGNEQFF.

CDR3 nucleotide sequence: TGCGCCAGCAGTCAAACTAGCGGGAGGGCGAATGAGCAGTTCTTC. Translated, it gives CASSQTSGRANEQFF. This chain uses TRBV10-1 with TRBJ2-1; 13 bases map to TRBD2. Looked up from germline, CDR1 is WNHNN and CDR2 is SYGVQD (reference sequence). CDR3 length: 15 residues. V dropped 5 bases and J dropped 7; count of bases not matched to a gene: 5.

This clone was picked up a small number of times. The chain couples TRBV30 to TRBJ1-1; D possibly corresponds to TRBD1 (5 bases). The CDR3 is 16 amino acids. The V end was cut by 3 bases, the J end by 2 bases, with 19 bases between. Germline-derived CDR1 and CDR2 are GTSNPN and SVGIG (reference sequence). CDR3 sequence: CAWRNRFLEPNTEAFF. The CDR3 nucleotides are TGTGCCTGGAGGAACAGGTTCTTGGAACCTAACACTGAAGCTTTCTTT.

The chain combines TRBV15 with TRBJ1-2, with 7 bases that match TRBD1. Germline V CDR1 and CDR2: LNHNV, YYDKDF (reference sequence). The junction had 10 bases not matched to a gene; V was cut back by 0 bases and J by 6 bases. This CDR3 comprises 16 residues. The CDR3 DNA follows: TGTGCCACCAGCAGAGAGGGCGCAGGGGGGAGCGATGGCTACACCTTC. It yields the protein CATSREGAGGSDGYTF. Full variable domain (outside the CDR3, taken from reference TRBV15 and TRBJ1-2): DAMVIQNPRYQVTQFGKPVTLSCSQTLNHNVMYWYQQKSSQAPKLLFHYYDKDFNNEADTPDNFQSRRPNTSFCFLDIRSPGLGDTAMYLCATSREGAGGSDGYTFGSGTRLTVV.

The CDR3 nucleotides are TGTGCCATCCGCGGACAGGGAGGTTCCTACAATGAGCAGTTCTTC. It specifies CAIRGQGGSYNEQFF. The V gene is TRBV10-3, the J gene TRBJ2-1, with TRBD1 identical over 8 bases. The ends lost 8 bases at V and 1 base at J; junction bases unmatched: 7. In germline, CDR1 is ENHRY, CDR2 SYGVKD. CDR3 length: 15 residues.

The chain uses TRBV9 and TRBJ2-5, with a weak D call TRBD1 (5 bases). The CDR3 is made up of 14 amino acids. Between the trimmed V and J ends, which lost 0 bases and 3 bases, there was a span of 9 bases. The germline gives CDR1 SGDLS, CDR2 YYNGEE. Here the CDR3 reads CASSVGLGEETQYF. The CDR3 coding sequence is TGTGCCAGCAGCGTAGGGCTAGGGGAAGAGACCCAGTACTTC.

This clone was found a few times. V and J are TRBV7-2 and TRBJ2-2; unclear D gene. This CDR3 comprises 12 residues. Germline CDR1 reads SGHTA; CDR2 reads FQGNSA. The ends were cut back, 5 bases at V and 7 bases at J, with 8 bases in the middle. CDR3 protein: CASSPFVGELFF. The DNA for the CDR3 is TGTGCCAGCAGCCCATTTGTCGGGGAGCTGTTTTTT. Full variable domain (outside the CDR3, taken from reference TRBV7-2 and TRBJ2-2): GAGVSQSPSNKVTEKGKDVELRCDPISGHTALYWYRQSLGQGLEFLIYFQGNSAPDKSGLPSDRFSAERTGGSVSTLTIQRTQQEDSAVYLCASSPFVGELFFGEGSRLTVL.

The rearrangement links TRBV5-8 to TRBJ2-1; TRBD2 aligns across 10 bases. CDR3 length equals 14 residues. From germline, CDR1 is SGHTS and CDR2 YDEGEE. V lost 0 bases and J lost 6; bases outside the gene matches: 0. The CDR3 region is CASSLGTSGNEQFF. The CDR3 DNA reads as TGTGCCAGCAGCTTGGGGACTAGCGGCAATGAGCAGTTCTTC.

V usage is TRBV7-8 and J usage is TRBJ2-7, with 8 positions matching TRBD1. CDR3 length: 17 amino acids. Germline V gives CDR1 SGHVS, CDR2 FQNEAQ. V lost 1 base to trimming and J lost 3 bases; unmatched junction nucleotides: 11. The CDR3 reads CASSLGKSRTGHYEQYV. In DNA form, the CDR3 reads TGTGCCAGCAGCTTAGGTAAATCAAGGACAGGGCACTACGAGCAGTACGTC.

The chain uses TRBV2 and TRBJ2-7; 13 nucleotides agree with TRBD2. Per germline, CDR1 SNHLY and CDR2 FYNNEI. The junction had 7 bases not matched to a gene; V was cut back by 4 bases and J by 4 bases. This CDR3 comprises 16 residues. The CDR3 DNA reads TGTGCCAGCAGTGGGACTAGCGGGAGACTACTTTACGAGCAGTACTTC. Protein product: CASSGTSGRLLYEQYF. The full variable domain, with the rest looked up from reference TRBV2 and TRBJ2-7, is EPEVTQTPSHQVTQMGQEVILRCVPISNHLYFYWYRQILGQKVEFLVSFYNNEISEKSEIFDDQFSVERPDGSNFTLKIRSTKLEDSAMYFCASSGTSGRLLYEQYFGPGTRLTVT.

This clone was counted once. The rearrangement uses TRBV6-1 and TRBJ2-7, with 11 nucleotides matching TRBD2. Germline trimming cut 0 bases from V and 5 bases from J; bases unmatched to any gene: 3. The CDR3 is made up of 15 amino acids. Germline-derived CDR1 and CDR2 are MNHNS and SASEGT. In DNA, the CDR3 is TGTGCCAGCAGTGAAGCTAGCGGGAGGGCGGACGAGCAGTACGTC. Encoded protein: CASSEASGRADEQYV.

The chain combines TRBV19 with TRBJ2-1, with 7 bases lining up with TRBD2. CDR3 size: 14 residues. V trimming: 5 bases; J trimming: 9 bases; junction bases outside the gene matches: 10. Per germline, CDR1 LNHDA and CDR2 SQIVND (reference sequence). DNA for the CDR3: TGTGCCAGTAGTGGATCTAGCGGAGTGGGTGAGCAGTTCTTC. Translation: CASSGSSGVGEQFF.

The chain couples TRBV12-3 or TRBV12-4 to TRBJ1-1; no firm D call. The V and J ends lost 3 bases and 11 bases respectively, with 13 bases between them. The CDR3 totals 12 residues. The DNA for the CDR3 is TGTGCCAGCAGTTTGGAACACTCCGGGGCTTTCTTT. Protein sequence: CASSLEHSGAFF.

The CDR3 DNA reads TGTGCAAGTCGACTAGGACTAGCGGGGGCCTCCTACGAGCAGTACGTC. Protein sequence: CASRLGLAGASYEQYV. The V gene is TRBV12-2, the J gene TRBJ2-7; the listed D gene, TRBD2, was not tested against the DNA. TRBV12-2 is described as a pseudogene. This CDR3 comprises 16 residues.

This rearrangement joins TRBV3-1 (or the pseudogene TRBV3-2) to TRBJ1-1; 9 positions match TRBD1. Germline assignment: CDR1 LGHDT and CDR2 YNNKEL (reference sequence). This CDR3 comprises 15 residues. V trimming: 4 bases; J trimming: 4 bases; junction bases outside the gene matches: 7. The CDR3 region is CASSPRQGGGTEAFF. In DNA form, the CDR3 reads TGTGCCAGCAGCCCCCGACAGGGGGGAGGCACTGAAGCTTTCTTT.

CDR3 DNA sequence: TGTGCCAGCAGCCTGGGTATGGGACAGGGGCATGAAAAACTGTTTTTT. It encodes CASSLGMGQGHEKLFF. This chain joins TRBV11-2 and TRBJ1-4; TRBD1 matches at 10 bases. Trimming took 5 bases from V and 6 from J; bases not matched to a gene: 9. The CDR3 spans 16 residues. Germline CDR1 is SGHAT and CDR2 is FQNNGV. The full variable domain, completed using reference TRBV11-2 and TRBJ1-4, is EAGVAQSPRYKIIEKRQSVAFWCNPISGHATLYWYQQILGQGPKLLIQFQNNGVVDDSQLPKDRFSAERLKGVDSTLKIQPAKLEDSAVYLCASSLGMGQGHEKLFFGSGTQLSVL.

The V gene is TRBV6-1, the J gene TRBJ1-5; TRBD1 agrees at 7 bases. The trim removed 2 bases at V and 1 base at J, leaving 5 bases unmatched. Looked up from germline, CDR1 is MNHNS and CDR2 is SASEGT. This CDR3 is built from 16 residues. Written as DNA, the CDR3 is TGTGCCAGCAGTGAACGAAGGGGACAGAGCAATCAGCCCCAGCATTTT. Encoded protein: CASSERRGQSNQPQHF.

The chain couples TRBV10-3 to TRBJ1-4; D gene uncertain. The CDR3 spans 13 residues. V lost 4 bases to trimming and J lost 5 bases, with 8 bases between them. Germline V gene lookup returns CDR1 ENHRY and CDR2 SYGVKD. CDR3 in amino acids: CAISVVENEKLFF. The CDR3 DNA reads as TGTGCCATCAGTGTGGTGGAGAATGAAAAACTGTTTTTT.

This CDR3 is CASSELLTGNTGELFF. The CDR3 nucleotides read TGTGCCAGCAGTGAGCTACTGACAGGGAACACCGGGGAGCTGTTTTTT. The chain carries TRBV28 and TRBJ2-2; TRBD1 might be the D (6 bases). V dropped 5 bases and J dropped 1 base, with 14 bases sitting between them. Germline V CDR1 and CDR2: MDHEN, SYDVKM. This CDR3 has 16 residues.

The chain links TRBV24-1 to TRBJ2-1; TRBD1 matches 7 bases. V lost 3 bases and J lost 9; bases outside the gene matches: 4. This CDR3 is built from 13 residues. In germline, CDR1 is KGHDR, CDR2 SFDVKD. The CDR3 nucleotides read TGTGCCACCAGTGATATGAGACAGGGTGAGCAGTTCTTC. Translating it yields CATSDMRQGEQFF.

The genes are TRBV27 and TRBJ2-7, with 7 bases matching TRBD1. V was clipped by 4 bases and J by 4 bases; unmatched bases: 10. Germline-derived CDR1 and CDR2 are MNHEY and SMNVEV (reference sequence). There are 15 residues in the CDR3. CDR3 nucleotides: TGTGCCAGCAGTTCCGTCCTGGGCAGGGGGTACGAGCAGTACTTC. Translation gives CASSSVLGRGYEQYF.

The CDR3 nucleotides read TGCGCCAGCAGTGTCTCCATAACAGGGCGCACCACAGATACGCAGTATTTT. It codes for CASSVSITGRTTDTQYF. This chain links TRBV10-2 with TRBJ2-3; tentatively, D is TRBD1 (6 bases). Trimming stripped 4 bases from V and 2 bases from J, with 19 bases between. This CDR3 contains 17 residues. Germline CDR1 reads WSHSY; CDR2 reads SAAADI.

The J gene is TRBJ1-3, the V gene TRBV9; possible D gene TRBD1, 6 bases. The CDR3 has 14 residues. Germline V CDR1 and CDR2: SGDLS, YYNGEE. Trimming took 3 bases from V and 8 from J, leaving 15 bases between them. The CDR3 region has the DNA TGTGCCAGCAGCGCCTCCCCAGGGGCTTACACCATATATTTT. Translated: CASSASPGAYTIYF. The entire variable domain, with the rest obtained from reference TRBV9 and TRBJ1-3, is as follows: DSGVTQTPKHLITATGQRVTLRCSPRSGDLSVYWYQQSLDQGLQFLIQYYNGEERAKGNILERFSAQQFPDLHSELNLSSLELGDSALYFCASSASPGAYTIYFGEGSWLTVV.

The chain joins TRBV13 to TRBJ1-3, with D hard to call. The ends were cut back, 5 bases at V and 0 bases at J, with 14 bases in the middle. CDR3 length: 16 residues. Germline V CDR1 and CDR2: PRHDT, FYEKMQ (reference sequence). In DNA form, the CDR3 reads TGTGCCAGCAGCCCGCAGGCACCGGACTCTGGAAACACCATATATTTT. The encoded protein is CASSPQAPDSGNTIYF.

The V call is TRBV28, the J call TRBJ2-5, with 8 bases identical to TRBD2. This CDR3 region has 13 residues. Looked up from germline, CDR1 is MDHEN and CDR2 is SYDVKM. The V gene end was trimmed by 6 bases and the J gene end by 4 bases; junction bases not matched to a gene: 4. CDR3 sequence reads: CASRLAGSETQYF. The CDR3 coding sequence is TGTGCCAGCAGGCTAGCGGGCTCAGAGACCCAGTACTTC.

The chain carries TRBV14 and TRBJ1-1; 8 nucleotides agree with TRBD1. CDR1 is SGHDN, CDR2 FVKESK, per germline. The CDR3 loop spans 14 amino acids. With 1 base clipped from V and 3 bases from J, the junction kept 1 base outside the gene matches. This chain's CDR3 is CASSQVRGHTEAFF. For the CDR3, the DNA is TGTGCCAGCAGCCAAGTCAGGGGGCACACTGAAGCTTTCTTT.

The genes are TRBV6-5 and TRBJ1-2; the match to TRBD1 covers 8 bases. Germline V gives CDR1 MNHEY, CDR2 SVGAGI. The CDR3 runs to 12 residues. The V gene end was trimmed by 6 bases and the J gene end by 8 bases; junction bases not matched to a gene: 5. The chain's CDR3 is CASSQGAQGYTF. The DNA of the CDR3 is TGTGCCAGCAGCCAGGGGGCGCAAGGCTACACCTTC.